This T cell receptor (beta chain) was observed in a study of human T cells and chemical hapten exposure. The CDR3 contains 16 residues. The ends were cut back, 0 bases at V and 4 bases at J, with 13 bases in the middle. Germline V gene data show CDR1 as SGHDT and CDR2 as YYEEEE. In this sample, this clonotype turned up many times. Via MiXCR, TCRdb re-called the RACE reads, giving one row per CDR3 protein. The table lists tens of thousands of distinct CDR3 sequences, around 7% of them singletons. Time point meaning: healthy volunteer bleed at 2 weeks. Researchers extracted total RNA from unfractionated whole blood.

J is TRBJ2-2 and V is TRBV5-6, with unresolved D. This TCR came from a human donor in good health. Some clones in this sample may be carry-over from other donors' samples. The sample comprised whole blood. As DNA, the CDR3 is TGTGCCAGCAGCTTGGAGTTTGTTAGTGCCACCGGGGAGCTGTTTTTT. Its protein product is CASSLEFVSATGELFF. The variable domain in full, with the rest retrieved from reference TRBV5-6 and TRBJ2-2, is DAGVTQSPTHLIKTRGQQVTLRCSPKSGHDTVSWYQQALGQGPQFIFQYYEEEERQRGNFPDRFSGHQFPNYSSELNVNALLLGDSALYLCASSLEFVSATGELFFGEGSRLTVL.